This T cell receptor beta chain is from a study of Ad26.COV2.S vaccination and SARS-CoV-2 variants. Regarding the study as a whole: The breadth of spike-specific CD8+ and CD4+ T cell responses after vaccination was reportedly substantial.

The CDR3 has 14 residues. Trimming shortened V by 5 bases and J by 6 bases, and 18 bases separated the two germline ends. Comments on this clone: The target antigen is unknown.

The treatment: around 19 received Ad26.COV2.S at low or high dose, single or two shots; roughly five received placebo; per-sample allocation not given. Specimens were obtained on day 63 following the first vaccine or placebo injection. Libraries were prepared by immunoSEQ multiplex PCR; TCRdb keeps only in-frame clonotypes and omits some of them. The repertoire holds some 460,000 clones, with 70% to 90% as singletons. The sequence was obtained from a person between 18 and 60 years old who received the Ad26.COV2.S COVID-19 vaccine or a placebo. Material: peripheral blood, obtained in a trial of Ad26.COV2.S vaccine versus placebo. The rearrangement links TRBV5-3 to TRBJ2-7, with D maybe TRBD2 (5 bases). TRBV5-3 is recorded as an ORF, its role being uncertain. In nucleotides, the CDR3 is TGTGCCAGAAGTCTCACGGGGTATTCGCGCGAGCAGTACTTC. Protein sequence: CARSLTGYSREQYF.